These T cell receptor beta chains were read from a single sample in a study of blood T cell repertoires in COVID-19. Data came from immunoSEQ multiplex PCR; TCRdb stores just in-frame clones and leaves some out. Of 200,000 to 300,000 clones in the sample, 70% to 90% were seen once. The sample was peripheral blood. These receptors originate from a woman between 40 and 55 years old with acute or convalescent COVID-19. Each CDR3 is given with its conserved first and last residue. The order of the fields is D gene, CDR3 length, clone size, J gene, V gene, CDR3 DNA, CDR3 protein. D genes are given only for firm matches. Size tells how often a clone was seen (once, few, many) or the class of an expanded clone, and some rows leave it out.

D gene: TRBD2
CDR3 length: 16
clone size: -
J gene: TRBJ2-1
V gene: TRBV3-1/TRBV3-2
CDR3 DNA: TGTGCCAGCAGCCAAGATCTCGCGGGGGGTTACAATGAGCAGTTCTTC
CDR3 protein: CASSQDLAGGYNEQFF

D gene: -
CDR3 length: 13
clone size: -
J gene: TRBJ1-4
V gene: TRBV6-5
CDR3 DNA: TGTGCCAGCACCATTCCAAATAATGAAAAACTGTTTTTT
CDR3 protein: CASTIPNNEKLFF

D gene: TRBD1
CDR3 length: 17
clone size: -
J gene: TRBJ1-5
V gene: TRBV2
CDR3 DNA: TGTGCCAGCAGTGGGTATCAGGGGGCGCGAAGCAATCAGCCCCAGCATTTT
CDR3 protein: CASSGYQGARSNQPQHF

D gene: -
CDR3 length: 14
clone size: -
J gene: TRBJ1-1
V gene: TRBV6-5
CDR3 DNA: TGTGCCAGCAGTTACGGCGCGTTGAGTCTGGAGGCTTTCTTT
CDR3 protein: CASSYGALSLEAFF

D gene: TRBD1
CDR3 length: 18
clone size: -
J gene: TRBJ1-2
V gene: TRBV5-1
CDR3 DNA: TGCGCCAGCAGCGAGGGACAGGGGGCCTTCACGGGGAACTATGGCTACACCTTC
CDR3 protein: CASSEGQGAFTGNYGYTF

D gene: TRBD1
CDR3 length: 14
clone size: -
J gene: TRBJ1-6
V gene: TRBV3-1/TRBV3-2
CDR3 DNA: TGTGCCAGCAGCGGGACAGGGAAAAATTCACCCCTCCACTTT
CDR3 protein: CASSGTGKNSPLHF

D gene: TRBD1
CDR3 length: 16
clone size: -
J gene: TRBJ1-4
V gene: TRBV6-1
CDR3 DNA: TGTGCCAGCAGTGATTACTTCGGGACAGGGAAGGAAAAACTGTTTTTT
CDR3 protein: CASSDYFGTGKEKLFF

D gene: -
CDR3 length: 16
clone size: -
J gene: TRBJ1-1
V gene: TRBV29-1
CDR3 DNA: TGCAGCGTTGAAGCAAGCTACTACAGGGAGAACACTGAAGCTTTCTTT
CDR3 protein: CSVEASYYRENTEAFF

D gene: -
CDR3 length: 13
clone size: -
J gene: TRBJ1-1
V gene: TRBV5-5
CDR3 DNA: TGTGCCAGCAGCTCTACAGGGCAGACTGAAGCTTTCTTT
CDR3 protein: CASSSTGQTEAFF

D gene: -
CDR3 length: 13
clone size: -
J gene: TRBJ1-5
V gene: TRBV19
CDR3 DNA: TGTGCCAGTAGTCCGGCAGAGGGACAGCCCCAGCATTTT
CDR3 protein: CASSPAEGQPQHF

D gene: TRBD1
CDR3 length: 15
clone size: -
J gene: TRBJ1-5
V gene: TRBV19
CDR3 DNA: TGTGCCAGTGGGATCGGGACAGGGGGCCGTCAGCCCCAGCATTTT
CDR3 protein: CASGIGTGGRQPQHF

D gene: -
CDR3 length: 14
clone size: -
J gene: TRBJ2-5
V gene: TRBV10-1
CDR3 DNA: TGCGCCAGCAGTGATCGCAGGGGCCAAGAGACCCAGTACTTC
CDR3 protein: CASSDRRGQETQYF

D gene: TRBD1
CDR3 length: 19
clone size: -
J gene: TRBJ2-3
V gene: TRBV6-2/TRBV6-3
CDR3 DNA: TGTGCCAGCAGTTACTACCCCACCCTCAGGGACAGGGGGCCAGGTACGCAGTATTTT
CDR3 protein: CASSYYPTLRDRGPGTQYF

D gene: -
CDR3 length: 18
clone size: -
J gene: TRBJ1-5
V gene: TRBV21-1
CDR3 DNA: TGTGCCAGCGAAAACCCCAAGGACAGGAAAAATAGCAATCAGCCCCAGCATTTT
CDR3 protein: CASENPKDRKNSNQPQHF

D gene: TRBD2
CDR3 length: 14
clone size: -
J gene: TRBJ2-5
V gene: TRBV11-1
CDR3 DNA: TGTGCCAGCAGAAAGAGCGGGGGGGAAGAGACCCAGTACTTC
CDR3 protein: CASRKSGGEETQYF

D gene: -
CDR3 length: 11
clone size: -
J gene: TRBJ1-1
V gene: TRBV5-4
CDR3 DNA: TGTGCCAGCAACCAACAGGGAAAAGCTTTCTTT
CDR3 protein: CASNQQGKAFF

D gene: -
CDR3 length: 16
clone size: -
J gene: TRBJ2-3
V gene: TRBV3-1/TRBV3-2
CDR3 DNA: TGTGCCAGCAGCTCCGGTCGAGGGGGGGGCGGAGATACGCAGTATTTT
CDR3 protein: CASSSGRGGGGDTQYF

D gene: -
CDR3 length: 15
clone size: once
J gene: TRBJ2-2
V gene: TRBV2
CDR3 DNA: TGTGCCAGCAGTGGGGGACAAGCGAACACCGGGGAGCTGTTTTTT
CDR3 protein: CASSGGQANTGELFF

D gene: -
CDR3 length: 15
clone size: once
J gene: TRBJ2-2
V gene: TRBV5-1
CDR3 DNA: TGCGCCAGCAGCTTGGGACTTCAGAACACCGGGGAGCTGTTTTTT
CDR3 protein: CASSLGLQNTGELFF

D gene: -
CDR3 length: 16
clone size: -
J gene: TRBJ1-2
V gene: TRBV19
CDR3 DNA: TGTGCCAGTAGTATGCCCCCCTTTCGGGGGTGGGATGGCTACACCTTC
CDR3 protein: CASSMPPFRGWDGYTF

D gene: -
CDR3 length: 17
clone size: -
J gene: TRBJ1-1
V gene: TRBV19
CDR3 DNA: TGTGCCAGTAGTATAGGCGGGGGTCGACAGAGAAACACTGAAGCTTTCTTT
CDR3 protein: CASSIGGGRQRNTEAFF

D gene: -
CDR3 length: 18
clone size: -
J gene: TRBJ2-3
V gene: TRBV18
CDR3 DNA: TGTGCCAGCTGCCCAAGTGGGTTCAGGGCTTGTATCACAGATACGCAGTATTTT
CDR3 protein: CASCPSGFRACITDTQYF

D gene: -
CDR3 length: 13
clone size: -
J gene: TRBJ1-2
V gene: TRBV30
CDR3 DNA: TGTGCCTGGAGAGCCGGGACATACTATGGCTACACCTTC
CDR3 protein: CAWRAGTYYGYTF

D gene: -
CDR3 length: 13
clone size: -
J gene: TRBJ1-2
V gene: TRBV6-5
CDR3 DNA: TGTGCCAGCAGTTCCTCAGGGGACTATGGCTACACCTTC
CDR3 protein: CASSSSGDYGYTF

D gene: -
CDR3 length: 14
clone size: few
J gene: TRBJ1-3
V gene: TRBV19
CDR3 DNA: TGTGCCAGTAGCCCACAGAGCTCTGGAAACACCATATATTTT
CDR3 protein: CASSPQSSGNTIYF

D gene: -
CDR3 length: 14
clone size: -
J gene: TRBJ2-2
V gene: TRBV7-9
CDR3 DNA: TGTGCCAGCAGCTCATCAGGTCAAAGCGGGGAGCTGTTTTTT
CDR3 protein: CASSSSGQSGELFF

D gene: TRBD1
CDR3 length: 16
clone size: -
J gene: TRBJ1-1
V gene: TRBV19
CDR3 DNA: TGTGCCAGTAGAACTCATTCGACAGGGCCCAACACTGAAGCTTTCTTT
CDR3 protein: CASRTHSTGPNTEAFF

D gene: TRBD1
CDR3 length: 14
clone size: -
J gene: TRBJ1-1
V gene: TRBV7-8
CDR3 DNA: TGTGCCAGCAGCGGGACAGGGGGCATCACTGAAGCTTTCTTT
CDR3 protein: CASSGTGGITEAFF

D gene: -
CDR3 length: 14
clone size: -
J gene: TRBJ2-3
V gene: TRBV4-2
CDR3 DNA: TGTGCCAGCAGCCAAGGGGGCGGCACAGATACGCAGTATTTT
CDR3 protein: CASSQGGGTDTQYF

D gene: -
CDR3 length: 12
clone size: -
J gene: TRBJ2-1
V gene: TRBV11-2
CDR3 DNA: TGTGCCAGCAGCCGGGTGGCGAATGAGCAGTTCTTC
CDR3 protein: CASSRVANEQFF

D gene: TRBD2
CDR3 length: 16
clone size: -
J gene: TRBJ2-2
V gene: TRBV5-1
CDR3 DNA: TGCGCCAGCAGCTTGTACGGGGGGGCGAACACCGGGGAGCTGTTTTTT
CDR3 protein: CASSLYGGANTGELFF

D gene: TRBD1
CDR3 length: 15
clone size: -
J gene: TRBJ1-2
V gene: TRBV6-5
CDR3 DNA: TGTGCCAGCAGCAACCCACGGACAGGGGTTTATGGCTACACCTTC
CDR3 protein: CASSNPRTGVYGYTF

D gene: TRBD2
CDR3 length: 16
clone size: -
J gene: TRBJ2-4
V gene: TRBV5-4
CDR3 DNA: TGTGCCAGCAGCTGGGGAGGGACTAGCGGAAAAAACATTCAGTACTTC
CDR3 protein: CASSWGGTSGKNIQYF

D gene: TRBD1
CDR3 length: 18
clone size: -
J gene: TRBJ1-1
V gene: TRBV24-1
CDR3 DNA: TGTGCCACCAGTGCCGCCGCCTCCAGGGGGCTGGATGGCACTGAAGCTTTCTTT
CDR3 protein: CATSAAASRGLDGTEAFF

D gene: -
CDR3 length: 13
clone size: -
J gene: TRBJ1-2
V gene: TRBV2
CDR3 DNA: TGTGCCAAATTACAGGAGAGTAACTATGGCTACACCTTC
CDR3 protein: CAKLQESNYGYTF

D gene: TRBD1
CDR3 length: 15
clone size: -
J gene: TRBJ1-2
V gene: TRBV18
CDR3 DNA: TGTGCCAGCTCCCAGCTACAGGGGCTCGGCTATGGCTACACCTTC
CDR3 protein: CASSQLQGLGYGYTF

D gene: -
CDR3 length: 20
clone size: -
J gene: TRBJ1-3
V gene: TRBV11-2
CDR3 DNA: TGTGCCAGCAGCTTAGAATCCTGGAGAGGGCTACGTCCCTCTGGAAACACCATATATTTT
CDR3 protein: CASSLESWRGLRPSGNTIYF

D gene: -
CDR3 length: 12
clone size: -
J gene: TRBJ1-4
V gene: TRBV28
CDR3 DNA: TGTGCCAGCAGTTCGACAAGGGGAAAACTGTTTTTT
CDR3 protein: CASSSTRGKLFF

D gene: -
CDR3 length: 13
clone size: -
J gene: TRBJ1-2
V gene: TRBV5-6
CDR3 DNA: TGTGCCAGCAGCTTGGCGGGGTCTTATGGCTACACCTTC
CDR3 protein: CASSLAGSYGYTF

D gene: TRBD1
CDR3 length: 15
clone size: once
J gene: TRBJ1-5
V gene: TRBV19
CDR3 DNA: TGTGCCAGTAGTAGACAGGGGGCGGTGGATCAGCCCCAGCATTTT
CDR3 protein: CASSRQGAVDQPQHF

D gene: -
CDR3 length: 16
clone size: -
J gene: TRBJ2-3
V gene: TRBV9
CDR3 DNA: TGTGCCAGCAGCGTACTGACTAATCTCAACACAGATACGCAGTATTTT
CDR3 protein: CASSVLTNLNTDTQYF

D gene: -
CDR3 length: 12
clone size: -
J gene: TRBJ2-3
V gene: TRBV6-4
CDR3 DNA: TGTGCCAGCAGGGACCATTTAGATACGCAGTATTTT
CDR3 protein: CASRDHLDTQYF

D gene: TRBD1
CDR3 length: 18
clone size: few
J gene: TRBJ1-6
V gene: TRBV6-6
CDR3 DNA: TGTGCCAGCAGTCCGGGACAGCGGAGTGGGTCCTATAATTCACCCCTCCACTTT
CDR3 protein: CASSPGQRSGSYNSPLHF

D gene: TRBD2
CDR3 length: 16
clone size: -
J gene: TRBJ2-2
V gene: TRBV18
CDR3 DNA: TGTGCCAGCTCACCAGTTAGCGGGATTAACACCGGGGAGCTGTTTTTT
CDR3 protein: CASSPVSGINTGELFF

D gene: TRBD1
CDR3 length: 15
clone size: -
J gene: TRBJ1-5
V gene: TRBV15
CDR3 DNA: TGTGCCACCAGCTTTGGGACAGTAAGGAATCAGCCCCAGCATTTT
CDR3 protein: CATSFGTVRNQPQHF

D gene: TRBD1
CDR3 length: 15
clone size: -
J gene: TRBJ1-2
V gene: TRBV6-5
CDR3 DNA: TGTGCCAGCAGTTCCCAACCGACAGGGGTGGATGGCTACACCTTC
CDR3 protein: CASSSQPTGVDGYTF

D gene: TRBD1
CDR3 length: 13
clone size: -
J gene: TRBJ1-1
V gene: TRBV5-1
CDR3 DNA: TGCGCCAGCAGCTTGGGACAGGGGCCTGAAGCTTTCTTT
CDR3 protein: CASSLGQGPEAFF

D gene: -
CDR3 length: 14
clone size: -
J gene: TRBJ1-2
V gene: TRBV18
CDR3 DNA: TGTGCCAGCTCACGGGGAGGCACTAACTATGGCTACACCTTC
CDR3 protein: CASSRGGTNYGYTF